A selection of T cell receptor beta chains follows, all from one sample in a study of Graves' ophthalmopathy and Graves' hyperthyroidism. TCRdb re-analysed the multiplex PCR reads in MiXCR, keeping a single row per CDR3 protein. This sample has 170,000 or so distinct CDR3 sequences; around 39% occur once, and the top ten carry 7.5% to 10%. The source material was peripheral blood. The receptors shown here come from a man younger than 45 with Graves' ophthalmopathy. Each CDR3 is given with its conserved first and last residue. Each record gives: D gene, V gene, J gene, clone size, CDR3 protein, CDR3 DNA. A D gene is named only where the DNA matches it firmly. Clone size is stated in some rows and not others, as once, few, many or a class when expanded.

d_gene: TRBD2; v_gene: TRBV28; j_gene: TRBJ2-7; abundance: many; CDR3aa: CASSPGLAESYEQYF; CDR3nt: TGTGCCAGCAGTCCTGGACTAGCGGAAAGCTACGAGCAGTACTTC
d_gene: -; v_gene: TRBV6-1; j_gene: TRBJ2-6; abundance: many; CDR3aa: CASSQHFTVANVLTF; CDR3nt: TGTGCCAGCAGTCAACACTTTACCGTGGCCAACGTCCTGACTTTC
d_gene: TRBD2; v_gene: TRBV20-1; j_gene: TRBJ2-7; abundance: -; CDR3aa: CSAGGDVYEQYF; CDR3nt: TGCAGTGCTGGGGGGGACGTCTACGAGCAGTACTTC
d_gene: -; v_gene: TRBV7-2; j_gene: TRBJ1-6; abundance: many; CDR3aa: CASSSLGYNSPLHF; CDR3nt: TGTGCCAGCAGCTCCCTAGGCTATAATTCACCCCTCCACTTT
d_gene: -; v_gene: TRBV19; j_gene: TRBJ1-5; abundance: -; CDR3aa: CASTRGNQPQHF; CDR3nt: TGTGCCAGCACGAGGGGCAATCAGCCCCAGCATTTT
d_gene: -; v_gene: TRBV30; j_gene: TRBJ1-3; abundance: many; CDR3aa: CAWGLNTIYF; CDR3nt: TGTGCCTGGGGGTTGAACACCATATATTTT
d_gene: -; v_gene: TRBV6-2/TRBV6-3; j_gene: TRBJ1-5; abundance: many; CDR3aa: CASSSDGFYSNQPQHF; CDR3nt: TGTGCCAGCAGTTCCGACGGATTCTATAGCAATCAGCCCCAGCATTTT
d_gene: -; v_gene: TRBV10-3; j_gene: TRBJ2-2; abundance: -; CDR3aa: CAISGSGPNTGELFF; CDR3nt: TGTGCCATCAGTGGGTCAGGGCCGAACACCGGGGAGCTGTTTTTT
d_gene: TRBD2; v_gene: TRBV5-1; j_gene: TRBJ2-2; abundance: -; CDR3aa: CASSFGLAGELFF; CDR3nt: TGCGCCAGCAGCTTCGGACTAGCCGGGGAGCTGTTTTTT
d_gene: -; v_gene: TRBV19; j_gene: TRBJ1-1; abundance: many; CDR3aa: CASRMGGRGTEAFF; CDR3nt: TGTGCCAGTCGTATGGGGGGCAGGGGCACTGAAGCTTTCTTT
d_gene: -; v_gene: TRBV10-3; j_gene: TRBJ1-2; abundance: -; CDR3aa: CAISGTASNYGYTF; CDR3nt: TGTGCCATCAGTGGGACAGCCTCTAACTATGGCTACACCTTC
d_gene: TRBD2; v_gene: TRBV20-1; j_gene: TRBJ2-7; abundance: -; CDR3aa: CSARGTSDSYEQYF; CDR3nt: TGCAGTGCTAGAGGGACTAGCGACTCCTACGAGCAGTACTTC
d_gene: TRBD1; v_gene: TRBV12-3/TRBV12-4; j_gene: TRBJ1-5; abundance: -; CDR3aa: CASSLLLDRGVNQPQHF; CDR3nt: TGTGCCAGCAGTTTACTCCTGGACAGGGGGGTAAATCAGCCCCAGCATTTT
d_gene: -; v_gene: TRBV5-1; j_gene: TRBJ1-1; abundance: few; CDR3aa: CASSLANSGVNTEAFF; CDR3nt: TGCGCCAGCAGCTTGGCCAACTCCGGGGTGAACACTGAAGCTTTCTTT
d_gene: TRBD2; v_gene: TRBV11-2; j_gene: TRBJ2-7; abundance: -; CDR3aa: CASSLGGLAGGSHEQYF; CDR3nt: TGTGCCAGCAGCTTAGGGGGCCTAGCGGGGGGTAGCCACGAGCAGTACTTC
d_gene: -; v_gene: TRBV28; j_gene: TRBJ2-7; abundance: -; CDR3aa: CASSSPLDRSSYEQYF; CDR3nt: TGTGCCAGCAGTTCGCCCCTCGACAGAAGCTCCTACGAGCAGTACTTC
d_gene: -; v_gene: TRBV4-1; j_gene: TRBJ1-3; abundance: many; CDR3aa: CASKRRGLSGNTIYF; CDR3nt: TGCGCCAGCAAACGAAGGGGTTTATCTGGAAACACCATATATTTT
d_gene: TRBD1; v_gene: TRBV7-2; j_gene: TRBJ2-7; abundance: few; CDR3aa: CASSLQGDEQYF; CDR3nt: TGTGCCAGCAGCCTGCAGGGGGACGAGCAGTACTTC
d_gene: -; v_gene: TRBV20-1; j_gene: TRBJ2-5; abundance: many; CDR3aa: CSASSGSYQETQYF; CDR3nt: TGCAGTGCTAGTTCGGGTAGCTACCAAGAGACCCAGTACTTC
d_gene: -; v_gene: TRBV11-2; j_gene: TRBJ2-7; abundance: -; CDR3aa: CASSQIGLPYEQYF; CDR3nt: TGTGCCAGCAGCCAGATAGGTCTCCCCTACGAGCAGTACTTC
d_gene: -; v_gene: TRBV12-3/TRBV12-4; j_gene: TRBJ2-7; abundance: few; CDR3aa: CASSLALGLMNTLEQYF; CDR3nt: TGTGCCAGCAGTTTAGCGCTAGGACTGATGAATACCCTCGAGCAGTACTTC
d_gene: -; v_gene: TRBV18; j_gene: TRBJ1-1; abundance: many; CDR3aa: CASSPSGAGMNTEAFF; CDR3nt: TGTGCCAGCTCACCGTCGGGGGCGGGAATGAACACTGAAGCTTTCTTT
d_gene: -; v_gene: TRBV6-2/TRBV6-3; j_gene: TRBJ1-5; abundance: -; CDR3aa: CASKGIVGQPQHF; CDR3nt: TGTGCCAGCAAAGGGATCGTGGGACAGCCCCAGCATTTT
d_gene: -; v_gene: TRBV12-3/TRBV12-4; j_gene: TRBJ1-2; abundance: many; CDR3aa: CASGEASTNYGYIF; CDR3nt: TGTGCCAGCGGGGAGGCATCTACTAACTATGGCTACATCTTC
d_gene: TRBD1; v_gene: TRBV11-2; j_gene: TRBJ2-2; abundance: -; CDR3aa: CASSLLDRANGELFF; CDR3nt: TGTGCCAGCAGCTTACTGGACAGGGCTAACGGGGAGCTGTTTTTT
d_gene: -; v_gene: TRBV4-3; j_gene: TRBJ1-1; abundance: many; CDR3aa: CASSQVGLLNTEAFF; CDR3nt: TGCGCCAGCAGCCAAGTAGGACTCCTGAACACTGAAGCTTTCTTT
d_gene: -; v_gene: TRBV6-1; j_gene: TRBJ2-7; abundance: few; CDR3aa: CASSVRDGYEQYF; CDR3nt: TGTGCCAGCAGTGTCCGGGACGGTTACGAGCAGTACTTC
d_gene: -; v_gene: TRBV4-3; j_gene: TRBJ1-3; abundance: many; CDR3aa: CASSLGEGVLSGNTIYF; CDR3nt: TGCGCCAGCAGCCTCGGGGAAGGGGTGCTCTCTGGAAACACCATATATTTT
d_gene: -; v_gene: TRBV12-3/TRBV12-4; j_gene: TRBJ2-5; abundance: many; CDR3aa: CASLTGEAWETQYF; CDR3nt: TGTGCCAGTCTCACGGGGGAAGCCTGGGAGACCCAGTACTTC
d_gene: -; v_gene: TRBV6-1; j_gene: TRBJ1-2; abundance: many; CDR3aa: CASSEATRGIYGYTF; CDR3nt: TGTGCCAGCAGTGAAGCTACGAGGGGTATCTATGGCTACACCTTC
d_gene: -; v_gene: TRBV28; j_gene: TRBJ2-2; abundance: many; CDR3aa: CASGTQDSITGELFF; CDR3nt: TGTGCCAGCGGAACACAGGACAGTATCACCGGGGAGCTGTTTTTT
d_gene: -; v_gene: TRBV6-5; j_gene: TRBJ1-6; abundance: few; CDR3aa: CASSYARSNSPLHF; CDR3nt: TGTGCCAGCAGTTACGCCAGATCTAATTCACCCCTCCACTTT
d_gene: TRBD1; v_gene: TRBV12-3/TRBV12-4; j_gene: TRBJ1-1; abundance: few; CDR3aa: CASSPRGQAEAFF; CDR3nt: TGTGCCAGCAGTCCAAGAGGACAGGCTGAAGCTTTCTTT
d_gene: -; v_gene: TRBV6-2/TRBV6-3; j_gene: TRBJ1-6; abundance: -; CDR3aa: CASSYLIRGPLHF; CDR3nt: TGTGCCAGCAGTTACTTGATTCGGGGTCCCCTCCACTTT
d_gene: -; v_gene: TRBV6-5; j_gene: TRBJ2-5; abundance: -; CDR3aa: CASSYPPGPPQETQYF; CDR3nt: TGTGCCAGCAGTTACCCCCCAGGGCCCCCCCAAGAGACCCAGTACTTC
d_gene: -; v_gene: TRBV6-2/TRBV6-3; j_gene: TRBJ1-6; abundance: few; CDR3aa: CASSVSVGPLHF; CDR3nt: TGTGCCAGCAGTGTCTCGGTTGGACCCCTCCACTTT
d_gene: TRBD1; v_gene: TRBV27; j_gene: TRBJ1-1; abundance: -; CDR3aa: CASSLSGKGATEAFF; CDR3nt: TGTGCCAGCAGCCTCTCTGGGAAGGGGGCCACTGAAGCTTTCTTT
d_gene: -; v_gene: TRBV12-3/TRBV12-4; j_gene: TRBJ2-7; abundance: many; CDR3aa: CASSFRSGSPSYEQYF; CDR3nt: TGTGCCAGCAGTTTTCGATCAGGGAGCCCGTCCTACGAGCAGTACTTC
d_gene: TRBD2; v_gene: TRBV20-1; j_gene: TRBJ2-7; abundance: many; CDR3aa: CSAGSSGSLYEQYF; CDR3nt: TGCAGTGCTGGGTCTAGCGGGAGCCTCTACGAGCAGTACTTC
d_gene: -; v_gene: TRBV6-1; j_gene: TRBJ1-5; abundance: many; CDR3aa: CASSEATSGGLKPQHF; CDR3nt: TGTGCCAGCAGTGAAGCGACATCGGGGGGGCTGAAGCCCCAGCATTTT
d_gene: TRBD2; v_gene: TRBV12-3/TRBV12-4; j_gene: TRBJ2-7; abundance: -; CDR3aa: CASSRTSNYEQYF; CDR3nt: TGTGCCAGCAGTCGGACTAGCAACTACGAGCAGTACTTC
d_gene: -; v_gene: TRBV12-3/TRBV12-4; j_gene: TRBJ1-1; abundance: many; CDR3aa: CASSLGVLNTEAFF; CDR3nt: TGTGCCAGCAGTTTGGGGGTTTTGAACACTGAAGCTTTCTTT
d_gene: -; v_gene: TRBV2; j_gene: TRBJ2-4; abundance: many; CDR3aa: CASNDRVNIQYF; CDR3nt: TGTGCCAGCAATGATCGGGTAAACATTCAGTACTTC
d_gene: -; v_gene: TRBV10-3; j_gene: TRBJ2-7; abundance: many; CDR3aa: CAITDPAAGYEQYF; CDR3nt: TGTGCCATCACCGACCCCGCGGCGGGGTACGAGCAGTACTTC
d_gene: -; v_gene: TRBV7-6; j_gene: TRBJ2-7; abundance: -; CDR3aa: CASSAGTAGEQYF; CDR3nt: TGTGCCAGCAGCGCAGGGACCGCGGGCGAGCAGTACTTC
d_gene: -; v_gene: TRBV7-3; j_gene: TRBJ2-5; abundance: many; CDR3aa: CASSLGAGAKAETQYF; CDR3nt: TGTGCCAGCAGCTTAGGGGCAGGCGCAAAGGCGGAGACCCAGTACTTC
d_gene: -; v_gene: TRBV2; j_gene: TRBJ2-2; abundance: many; CDR3aa: CASSEASDGPYGELFF; CDR3nt: TGTGCCAGCAGTGAAGCGAGTGACGGACCCTACGGGGAGCTGTTTTTT
d_gene: -; v_gene: TRBV28; j_gene: TRBJ2-7; abundance: -; CDR3aa: CASSFLPSLAGAREQYF; CDR3nt: TGTGCCAGCAGTTTTTTACCATCTCTCGCAGGCGCGAGGGAGCAGTACTTC
d_gene: -; v_gene: TRBV7-8; j_gene: TRBJ1-1; abundance: few; CDR3aa: CASSLGGSANTEAFF; CDR3nt: TGTGCCAGCAGCTTAGGGGGCAGTGCGAACACTGAAGCTTTCTTT
d_gene: -; v_gene: TRBV2; j_gene: TRBJ2-5; abundance: few; CDR3aa: CASSEWETQYF; CDR3nt: TGTGCCAGCAGTGAGTGGGAGACCCAGTACTTC
d_gene: -; v_gene: TRBV7-2; j_gene: TRBJ2-7; abundance: many; CDR3aa: CASSYNTGTEQYF; CDR3nt: TGTGCCAGCAGCTACAATACAGGGACCGAGCAGTACTTC